This entry describes one T cell receptor beta chain. This sample is part of a study of blood T cell repertoires in COVID-19. In the study overall: Sites in the United States, Italy and Spain provided acute and convalescent COVID-19 samples.

Original analysis: Estimates of nucleated cell counts were drawn from the amplification of reference gene primers. TCRdb keeps only in-frame clones here, not all; method: immunoSEQ multiplex PCR. The DNA gave D and trimming, while V, J and clone size come from that table. The sample lists roughly 230,000 clones; about 79% were seen once. The CDR3 extends over 14 amino acids. V was clipped by 5 bases and J by 6 bases; unmatched bases: 7. The germline V gene has CDR1 KGHSH and CDR2 LQKENI. The source material was PBMCs or T cells enriched from blood (not recorded which). The receptor was isolated from an older woman who had recovered from COVID-19. J is TRBJ2-1 and V is TRBV18; TRBD1 matches at 7 bases. CDR3 sequence: CASSAGTASNEQFF. The CDR3 region has the DNA TGTGCCAGCTCAGCCGGGACAGCCTCCAATGAGCAGTTCTTC.